What follows are 19 T cell receptor beta chains derived from one specimen sequenced in a study of Graves' ophthalmopathy and Graves' hyperthyroidism. Amplified material comprised TCR beta CDR3 regions derived from RNA transcripts. Second-round multiplex PCR came after a first-round RT-PCR that employed HTBI primers. From the multiplex PCR reads, TCRdb called clonotypes with MiXCR, one entry per CDR3 protein. The data hold about 370,000 distinct CDR3 sequences, with about 18% observed a single time. Input material: peripheral blood. The receptors originated from a woman younger than 35 with Graves' ophthalmopathy.

The sample holds a few counts of this clonotype. This chain uses TRBV12-3 or TRBV12-4 with TRBJ2-7, with D possibly matching TRBD2 (5 bases). V lost 6 bases, J lost 6 bases, and 18 bases lay in between. The CDR3 covers 14 residues. In DNA form, the CDR3 reads TGTGCCAGCAGCCCCCACTCGGGGAGCGGCGAGCAGTACTTC. Translated, it gives CASSPHSGSGEQYF.

This clonotype appeared many times. In this CDR3 the conserved last residue, phenylalanine or tryptophan, is missing, so a read error is likely. No DNA is shown, since the ends of the CDR3 on it are uncertain; the CDR3 is the one TCRdb lists. The chain carries TRBV11-2 and TRBJ2-7; TRBD1 reflects the table's D call only, with no check against the DNA. The CDR3 contains 14 residues when both ends are counted. CDR1 is SGHAT, CDR2 FQNNGV, per germline. The CDR3 here is CASSLDWGQGNLSI.

This clonotype was counted many times. The chain couples TRBV6-1 to TRBJ1-5; D is unresolved. This CDR3 has 13 residues. Germline CDR1 MNHNS, CDR2 SASEGT. The ends were cut back, 8 bases at V and 7 bases at J, with 15 bases in the middle. The chain's CDR3 is CASSPDRAQPQHF. The CDR3 nucleotides are TGTGCCAGCTCCCCAGATAGGGCGCAGCCCCAGCATTTT.

The CDR3 loop reads CASIHSSGTEAFF. In DNA, the CDR3 is TGTGCCAGCATACACTCGTCGGGCACTGAAGCTTTCTTT. The V call is TRBV6-1, the J call TRBJ1-1; D ambiguous. Deletions cut 7 bases from V and 4 bases from J, with 13 bases between. Germline lookup yields CDR1 MNHNS and CDR2 SASEGT. This CDR3 is 13 amino acids long.

This clonotype has at least ten counts. V gene TRBV20-1 combines with J gene TRBJ1-1; D gene unclear. Per germline, CDR1 DFQATT and CDR2 SNEGSKA (reference sequence). V lost 0 bases and J lost 4, with 12 bases in between. The CDR3 is made up of 14 amino acids. The CDR3: CSARDRRVGTEAFF. CDR3 nucleotides: TGCAGTGCTAGAGATAGGAGGGTGGGCACTGAAGCTTTCTTT.

This clonotype was detected ten times or more. This chain uses TRBV24-1 with TRBJ1-1; D gene uncertain. CDR1 and CDR2 (germline): KGHDR, SFDVKD. This CDR3 is built from 16 residues. Trimming left V 1 base short and J 1 base short, with 12 bases between. In nucleotides, the CDR3 is TGTGCCACCAGTGATTTTCCCCGACGACAGAACACTGAAGCTTTCTTT. It is translated as CATSDFPRRQNTEAFF.

There are many counts of this clonotype. CDR3 residues: CASSFSNTEAFF. The CDR3 nucleotides read TGTGCCAGCAGTTTCAGTAACACTGAAGCTTTCTTT. The chain recombines TRBV7-9 with TRBJ1-1; no definite D call. The CDR3 runs to 12 residues. Germline V gene data show CDR1 as SEHNR and CDR2 as FQNEAQ (reference sequence). V was shortened by 6 bases and J by 2 bases, with 7 bases between the two germline ends.

A single count supports this clonotype. The V gene is TRBV28, the J gene TRBJ2-7; maybe TRBD1 (6 bases). The CDR3 is 13 amino acids. Per the germline V gene, CDR1 is MDHEN and CDR2 is SYDVKM. Trimming pared 4 bases from V and 3 bases from J, leaving 10 bases between. CDR3 in DNA: TGTGCCAGCAGTTGCGACAGGAGCTACGAGCAGTACTTC. Translating it yields CASSCDRSYEQYF.

This clonotype was seen ten or more times. This chain connects TRBV12-3 or TRBV12-4 to TRBJ2-5; 7 positions match TRBD2. Unmatched junction bases numbered 21, after V lost 5 bases and J lost 9 bases. There are 17 residues in the CDR3. CDR3 nucleotide sequence: TGTGCCAGCAGTAAAACAAGGGGAGGGGTCGATCCCGGGGCCCAGTACTTC. Translation: CASSKTRGGVDPGAQYF.

The rearrangement uses TRBV18 and TRBJ2-3; D call uncertain. Germline V gene sequence: CDR1 KGHSH, CDR2 LQKENI. CDR3 length: 15 amino acids. The V gene lost 2 bases and the J gene lost 1 base, with 10 bases spanning the gap. The CDR3 coding sequence is TGTGCCAGCTCACCAGATCTCGGTGGCACAGATACGCAGTATTTT. Amino acids: CASSPDLGGTDTQYF.

This clonotype was detected ten times or more. The chain links TRBV5-1 to TRBJ1-1; D uncertain. Germline V lookup: CDR1 SGHRS, CDR2 YFSETQ. This CDR3 is 14 amino acids long. Deletions cut 4 bases from V and 1 base from J, with 11 bases between. In DNA, the CDR3 is TGCGCCAGCAGCCTCTTTGGGAAGAACACTGAAGCTTTCTTT. As protein: CASSLFGKNTEAFF.

This clonotype was found a few times. V usage is TRBV25-1 and J usage is TRBJ2-5; either TRBD1 or TRBD2 may fit D (5 bases each). Germline V CDR1 and CDR2: MGHDK, SYGVNS. This CDR3 contains 16 residues. V was cut by 2 bases and J by 2 bases, with 15 bases left in between. The CDR3 region is CASSERRDGEQETQYF. The CDR3, as DNA: TGTGCCAGCAGTGAACGACGGGACGGAGAACAAGAGACCCAGTACTTC.

V and J are TRBV12-3 or TRBV12-4 and TRBJ2-5; D remains unclear. Trimming took off 3 bases at V and 5 bases at J, with 13 bases between the two ends. This CDR3 contains 14 residues. CDR3 region: CASSLSGILETQYF. In DNA, the CDR3 is TGTGCCAGCAGTTTGTCCGGAATATTGGAGACCCAGTACTTC.

A note on this clonotype: With a much larger clone just one base away, this may be a read error. The V call is TRBV27, the J call TRBJ2-7; a possible D gene is TRBD2 (5 bases). CDR1 is MNHEY, CDR2 SMNVEV, per germline (reference sequence). The CDR3 sequence is 13 residues long. The V gene lost 2 bases and the J gene lost 5 bases, with 10 bases spanning the gap. The DNA of the CDR3 is TGTGCCAGCAGTTTACGGGGAGTCGACGAGCAGTACTTC. Its translation is CASSLRGVDEQYF.

V usage is TRBV27 and J usage is TRBJ1-6; unclear D gene. The CDR3 consists of 14 residues. With 8 bases removed from V and 1 base from J, the gap between germline ends came to 9 bases. In germline, CDR1 is MNHEY, CDR2 SMNVEV (reference sequence). For the CDR3, the DNA is TGTGCCAGCCAGACGGATTCCTATAATTCACCCCTCCACTTT. This translates into CASQTDSYNSPLHF.

The rearrangement uses TRBV7-2 and TRBJ2-7; D is undetermined. This CDR3 has 14 residues. V lost 5 bases and J 5 bases, leaving 16 bases between the germline ends. In germline, CDR1 is SGHTA, CDR2 FQGNSA. The CDR3 bases are TGTGCCAGCAGCCAAACAACCAGCTTAGACGAGCAGTACTTC. It specifies CASSQTTSLDEQYF.

In its sample, this clonotype was seen many times. The V and J genes are TRBV19 and TRBJ1-5; no clear D. Trimming took off 5 bases at V and 6 bases at J, with 14 bases between the two ends. Looked up from germline, CDR1 is LNHDA and CDR2 is SQIVND (reference sequence). The CDR3 has 14 residues. The CDR3 sequence: CASSWSGQTQPQHF. The CDR3 DNA follows: TGTGCCAGTAGTTGGTCCGGGCAAACTCAGCCCCAGCATTTT.

This clonotype was counted many times. V gene TRBV6-1 combines with J gene TRBJ1-2, with a possible D match to TRBD1 (5 bases). From germline, CDR1 is MNHNS and CDR2 SASEGT. The CDR3 covers 16 residues. Trimming took off 6 bases at V and 6 bases at J, with 23 bases between the two ends. The CDR3 nucleotides are TGTGCCAGCAGAGTCCCCCTCCGGGGGAGTCCTGATGGCTACACCTTC. As protein: CASRVPLRGSPDGYTF.

This clonotype occurred many times. V is TRBV27 and J is TRBJ2-7, with no clear D. The V end was cut by 6 bases, the J end by 0 bases, with 15 bases between. In germline, CDR1 is MNHEY, CDR2 SMNVEV (reference sequence). There are 15 residues in the CDR3. For the CDR3, the DNA is TGTGCCAGCAGAGCCGGCGTACGGGTCTCCTACGAGCAGTACTTC. As protein: CASRAGVRVSYEQYF.